Below, one TCR beta chain is given with its context. The antigen remains unidentified. This specimen belongs to a study of cytomegalovirus exposure and HLA in healthy donors. On the study more broadly: HLA-typed donors were the source of about 85 million unique TCRs, which an early data release held.

Regarding the study as a whole: The authors later found TCR association rates varying by HLA locus, with DRB1 most and HLA-C fewest. A few chains tied to CMV proved CMV antigen-specific in vitro.

The PCR had 60 Vbeta and 13 Jbeta primers. The table came from immunoSEQ multiplex PCR; TCRdb's copy has only in-frame clones and leaves some out. The sample's table shows under 60,000 clones. V shed 7 bases and J shed 8 bases, with 23 bases lying between them. Germline V gene data show CDR1 as LNHDA and CDR2 as SQIVND (reference sequence). The CDR3 has 16 residues. This clonotype originated in a young woman in good health and CMV-seropositive. The chain carries TRBV19 and TRBJ1-4, with D perhaps TRBD1 (5 bases). Sequenced sample: PBMCs. The CDR3 nucleotides read TGTGCCAGTAATCTAAAAGTCGGGGGGTTACGAGAAAAACTGTTTTTT. This codes for CASNLKVGGLREKLFF.